The 4 T cell receptor beta chains below all came from one sample that was sequenced in a study of radiation and T cells in renal cell carcinoma. The protocol was immunoSEQ multiplex PCR, while the TCRdb copy is restricted to in-frame clones and leaves out a portion. Found here are around 100,000 clones, approximately 80% of them singletons; the top ten hold more than 7%. The time point was: blood 4 weeks post-SBRT, at nephrectomy. The treatment was: 15 Gy SBRT to primary tumor, nephrectomy 4 weeks later. This sample comprised blood, obtained from a patient whose treatment included radiotherapy and nephrectomy. The receptor source for this set is a man between 60 and 70 years old with renal cell carcinoma.

The rearrangement joins TRBV19 to TRBJ2-3; 12 bases line up with TRBD2. The CDR3 contains 16 residues. Germline CDR1 is LNHDA and CDR2 is SQIVND (reference sequence). Losses at the gene ends were 4 bases for V and 3 bases for J; bases not matched to a gene: 5. For the CDR3, the DNA is TGTGCCAGTAGTAGACTAGCGGGAGTAGGGACAGATACGCAGTATTTT. This codes for CASSRLAGVGTDTQYF.

The chain is built from TRBV7-2 and TRBJ2-2; 7 nucleotides match TRBD1. This CDR3 contains 16 residues. Germline CDR1 and CDR2: SGHTA and FQGNSA. V gave up 5 bases and J gave up 4 bases; unmatched junction bases: 10. Here the CDR3 reads CASSLTGESATGELFF. In nucleotides, the CDR3 is TGTGCCAGCAGCCTTACAGGGGAATCCGCCACCGGGGAGCTGTTTTTT.

The chain is built from TRBV27 and TRBJ2-7; 8 nucleotides line up with TRBD2. The J segment lost 4 bases and the V segment lost 1 base, leaving 12 bases of the junction unmatched. Germline CDR1 is MNHEY and CDR2 is SMNVEV (reference sequence). CDR3 length: 17 amino acids. The CDR3 is CASSLFPLAGLGYEQYF. In DNA form, the CDR3 reads TGTGCCAGCAGTTTATTCCCCTTAGCGGGGCTCGGGTACGAGCAGTACTTC.

In nucleotides, the CDR3 is TGCAGCGTTGGGGCTAGCGGGATGGTAAATACGCAGTATTTT. Translation: CSVGASGMVNTQYF. The chain is built from TRBV29-1 and TRBJ2-3, with TRBD2 matching 9 bases. CDR1 and CDR2 from the germline V gene are SQVTM and ANQGSEA. Trimming at V came to 4 bases and at J to 7 bases, leaving 9 bases not matched to a gene. This CDR3 is 14 amino acids long.